This T cell receptor beta chain was sequenced for a study of T cells in Graves' hyperthyroidism and ophthalmopathy. Whole-study findings and limits: Before onset, by a median of approximately 6.2 months, the model predicted ophthalmopathy.

It was RNA transcripts that yielded the amplified TCR beta CDR3 regions. The HTBI primer set drove a first-round RT-PCR of the TCR CDR3. TCRdb analysed the multiplex PCR reads with MiXCR anew, one entry per CDR3 protein. The table includes some 570,000 distinct CDR3 sequences, 12% to 15% detected once. This clonotype was seen a handful of times. Its antigen remains unidentified. This CDR3 is 15 amino acids long. Germline V lookup: CDR1 SQVTM, CDR2 ANQGSEA. V shed 7 bases and J 3 bases; nucleotides not matched to a gene: 9. The rearrangement links TRBV29-1 to TRBJ2-1; TRBD2 aligns across 10 bases. Specimen: blood. The sequence was obtained from a woman between 18 and 29 years old with Graves' ophthalmopathy. The DNA for the CDR3 is TGCAGCGCTGATATAGCGGGAGGACTCTACAATGAGCAGTTCTTC. Residues: CSADIAGGLYNEQFF.